The entry below describes one TCR beta chain. Its antigen is unidentified. These data come from a study of T cells in localized non-small cell lung cancer. Study results and caveats: Across samples, adjacent lung featured a median roughly 60 of the top 100 tumor clones. The study linked higher blood T cell density to longer overall survival.

Sequencing was performed with immunoSEQ multiplex PCR; in TCRdb, only in-frame clones are kept and a portion is missing. The table records about 53,000 clones, over 70% of them present only once. Germline assignment: CDR1 SGHNT and CDR2 YENEEA. Germline trimming cut 5 bases from V and 8 bases from J; bases unmatched to any gene: 14. The CDR3 sequence is 16 residues long. The source is a man between 40 and 70 years old with stage III lung adenocarcinoma. The chain recombines TRBV11-3 with TRBJ1-2, with 10 bases fitting TRBD1. Sequences were derived from peripheral blood mononuclear cells, sampled before any cancer treatment. The CDR3 DNA reads TGTGCCAGCAGCCTCAATCCCGGGACAGGGGTAGAAGGCTACACCTTC. This translates into CASSLNPGTGVEGYTF.